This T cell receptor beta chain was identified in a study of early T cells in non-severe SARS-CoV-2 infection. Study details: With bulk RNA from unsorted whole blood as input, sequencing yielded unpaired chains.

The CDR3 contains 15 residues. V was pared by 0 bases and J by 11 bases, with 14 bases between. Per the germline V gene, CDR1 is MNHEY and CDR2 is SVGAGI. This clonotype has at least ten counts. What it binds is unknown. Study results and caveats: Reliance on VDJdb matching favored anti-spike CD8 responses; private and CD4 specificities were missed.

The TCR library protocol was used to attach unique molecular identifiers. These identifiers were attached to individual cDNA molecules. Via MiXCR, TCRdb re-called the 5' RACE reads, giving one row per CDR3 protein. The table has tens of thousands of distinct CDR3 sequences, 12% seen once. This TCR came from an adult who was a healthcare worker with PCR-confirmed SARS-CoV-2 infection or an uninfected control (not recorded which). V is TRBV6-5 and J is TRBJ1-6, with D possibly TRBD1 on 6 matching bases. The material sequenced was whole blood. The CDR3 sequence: CASSYSGGEKAPLHF. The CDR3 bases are TGTGCCAGCAGTTACTCGGGGGGCGAGAAGGCACCCCTCCACTTT.